One and the same sample provided the 10 T cell receptor beta chains below, sequenced in a study of neoadjuvant anti-PD-1 for oral cavity cancer. The time point was: after neoadjuvant nivolumab, at surgical resection. Clones were sequenced by immunoSEQ multiplex PCR, and TCRdb holds only the in-frame ones, with some missing. Seen here are some 10,000 clones, about 59% observed once, and the top ten hold 3.5% to 5%. Material: PBMCs, obtained after nivolumab (anti-PD-1) treatment. The receptor source for this set is a person between 35 and 79 years old with oral cavity squamous cell carcinoma.

CDR3 coding DNA: TGTGCCAGCAGACACGGGGAGACCCAGTACTTC. Translating gives CASRHGETQYF. The chain uses TRBV6-5 and TRBJ2-5, with D uncertain. In germline, CDR1 is MNHEY, CDR2 SVGAGI. The CDR3 has 11 residues. V was cut by 6 bases and J by 5 bases, with 7 bases left in between.

The chain uses TRBV7-9 and TRBJ2-3; 8 nucleotides match TRBD2. CDR3 length: 15 amino acids. The V and J ends lost 6 bases and 1 base, in that order; junction bases with no gene match: 6. Per germline, CDR1 SEHNR and CDR2 FQNEAQ (reference sequence). The CDR3 coding sequence is TGTGCCAGCAGTCCAGCGGGGGTCGGCACAGATACGCAGTATTTT. Translating gives CASSPAGVGTDTQYF.

The sample holds a few counts of this clone. This chain joins TRBV6-5 and TRBJ1-3; D gene uncertain. Looked up from germline, CDR1 is MNHEY and CDR2 is SVGAGI. The V and J ends lost 8 bases and 0 bases respectively, with 14 bases between them. The CDR3 length is 15 residues. The CDR3 DNA reads TGTGCCAGCGCGCTCCTTTCCATCTCTGGAAACACCATATATTTT. Protein sequence: CASALLSISGNTIYF.

The chain has TRBV5-6 and TRBJ1-2; D unresolved. The germline V gene encodes CDR1 SGHDT and CDR2 YYEEEE. The V and J ends lost 0 bases and 3 bases respectively, with 6 bases between them. This CDR3 is built from 13 residues. The CDR3 sequence is CASSLGTDYGYTF. The CDR3 DNA follows: TGTGCCAGCAGCTTGGGGACCGACTATGGCTACACCTTC.

This clone was found a few times. This chain uses TRBV10-2 with TRBJ2-7; 11 bases fit TRBD1. Unmatched junction bases numbered 2, after V lost 6 bases and J lost 4 bases. CDR1 and CDR2 (germline): WSHSY, SAAADI. This CDR3 has 13 amino acids. The CDR3 loop reads CASRGQGEYEQYF. Written as DNA, the CDR3 is TGCGCCAGCAGGGGACAGGGGGAATACGAGCAGTACTTC.

This clone was seen only a few times. The chain uses TRBV10-1 and TRBJ2-3; TRBD2 aligns across 7 bases. V lost 6 bases and J lost 7; bases outside the gene matches: 13. CDR1 and CDR2 from the germline V gene are WNHNN and SYGVQD (reference sequence). CDR3 size: 15 residues. DNA for the CDR3: TGCGCCAGCAGCGGCGGGGCTAGCGGAGGGAATACGCAGTATTTT. This gives the protein CASSGGASGGNTQYF.

The gene calls are TRBV15 and TRBJ2-2; D call uncertain. CDR3 length: 13 amino acids. Germline-derived CDR1 and CDR2 are LNHNV and YYDKDF (reference sequence). Trimming took off 5 bases at V and 6 bases at J, with 10 bases between the two ends. The CDR3 region has the DNA TGTGCCACCAGCCATCGTGGGGCCGGGGAGCTGTTTTTT. Its protein product is CATSHRGAGELFF.

This clone has only a few counts. The CDR3 protein is CASSLARTDTQYF. In DNA form, the CDR3 reads TGTGCCAGCAGCTTAGCTCGCACAGATACGCAGTATTTT. V usage is TRBV7-2 and J usage is TRBJ2-3; D not resolved. CDR1 SGHTA and CDR2 FQGNSA come from the germline V gene. The V and J ends lost 0 bases and 1 base respectively, with 2 bases between them. This CDR3 is built from 13 residues. The entire variable domain, with the rest obtained from reference TRBV7-2 and TRBJ2-3, is as follows: GAGVSQSPSNKVTEKGKDVELRCDPISGHTALYWYRQSLGQGLEFLIYFQGNSAPDKSGLPSDRFSAERTGGSVSTLTIQRTQQEDSAVYLCASSLARTDTQYFGPGTRLTVL.

DNA of the CDR3: TGTGCCAGCAGCCTAGACAGGACCTCTGGAAACACCATATATTTT. Translated: CASSLDRTSGNTIYF. The chain carries TRBV28 and TRBJ1-3, with D possibly matching TRBD1 (6 bases). The CDR3 is 15 residues long. Germline V gene sequence: CDR1 MDHEN, CDR2 SYDVKM. V was cut by 6 bases and J by 0 bases, with 12 bases left in between.

The table lists this clone with a few counts. The CDR3 protein is CASSPGGSLRGEQFF. For the CDR3, the DNA is TGTGCCAGCAGTCCGGGGGGCAGTCTGCGGGGTGAGCAGTTCTTC. The rearrangement joins TRBV27 to TRBJ2-1, with D perhaps matching TRBD2 (7 bases). The CDR3 contains 15 residues. Germline loops: CDR1 MNHEY, CDR2 SMNVEV (reference sequence). V lost 5 bases and J lost 9, with 20 bases in between.